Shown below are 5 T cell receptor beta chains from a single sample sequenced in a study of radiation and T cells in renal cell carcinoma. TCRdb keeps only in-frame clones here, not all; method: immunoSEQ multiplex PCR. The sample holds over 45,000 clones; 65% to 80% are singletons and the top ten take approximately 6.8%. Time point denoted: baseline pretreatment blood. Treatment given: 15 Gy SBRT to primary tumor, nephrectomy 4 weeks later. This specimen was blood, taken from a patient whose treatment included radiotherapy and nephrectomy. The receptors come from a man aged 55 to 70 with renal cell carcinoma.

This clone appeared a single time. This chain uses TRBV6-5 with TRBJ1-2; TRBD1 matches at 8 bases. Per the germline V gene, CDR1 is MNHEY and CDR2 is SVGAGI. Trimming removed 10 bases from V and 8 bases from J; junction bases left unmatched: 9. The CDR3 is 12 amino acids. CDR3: CATEDRASGYTF. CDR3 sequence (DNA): TGTGCCACCGAGGACAGGGCAAGCGGCTACACCTTC.

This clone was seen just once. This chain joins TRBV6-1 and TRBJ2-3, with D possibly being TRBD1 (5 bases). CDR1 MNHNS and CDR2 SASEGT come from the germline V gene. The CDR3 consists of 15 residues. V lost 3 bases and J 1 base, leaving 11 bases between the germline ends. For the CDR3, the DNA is TGTGCCAGCAGTGAGGGTGGGGCCCGCACAGATACGCAGTATTTT. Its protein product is CASSEGGARTDTQYF.

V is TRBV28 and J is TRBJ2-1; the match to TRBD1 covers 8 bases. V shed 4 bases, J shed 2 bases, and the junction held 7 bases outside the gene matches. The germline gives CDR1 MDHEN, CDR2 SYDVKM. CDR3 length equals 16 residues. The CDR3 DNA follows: TGTGCCAGCAGTTCCCTCTCGACAGGGGCCTACAATGAGCAGTTCTTC. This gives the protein CASSSLSTGAYNEQFF.

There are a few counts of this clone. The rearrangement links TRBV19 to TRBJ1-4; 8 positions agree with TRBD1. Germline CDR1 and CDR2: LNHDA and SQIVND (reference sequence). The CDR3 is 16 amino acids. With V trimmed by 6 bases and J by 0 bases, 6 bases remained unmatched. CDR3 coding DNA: TGTGCCAGTAGACCCTCCAGGGGGCCAACTAATGAAAAACTGTTTTTT. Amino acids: CASRPSRGPTNEKLFF. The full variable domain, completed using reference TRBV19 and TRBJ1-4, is DGGITQSPKYLFRKEGQNVTLSCEQNLNHDAMYWYRQDPGQGLRLIYYSQIVNDFQKGDIAEGYSVSREKKESFPLTVTSAQKNPTAFYLCASRPSRGPTNEKLFFGSGTQLSVL.

The CDR3 loop reads CASRRTGRAGNEQFF. CDR3 nucleotide sequence: TGTGCCAGCAGACGCACAGGGAGGGCGGGGAATGAGCAGTTCTTC. The rearrangement uses TRBV28 and TRBJ2-1; D perhaps matches TRBD2 (7 bases). Germline CDR1 reads MDHEN; CDR2 reads SYDVKM. Trimming stripped 6 bases from V and 7 bases from J, with 19 bases between. The CDR3 consists of 15 residues.